The rows below give T cell receptor beta chains drawn from one sample of a study of blood T cell repertoires in COVID-19. TCRdb's copy holds only in-frame clones and misses some; the assay was immunoSEQ multiplex PCR. The data contain approximately 500,000 clones, less than 90% of them seen just once; the ten biggest clones take up 7.8%. The specimen was peripheral blood. These receptor sequences come from a woman aged 45-60 years with COVID-19, enrolled during active disease. Both conserved end residues are part of each CDR3. D genes are given only for firm matches. Clone size appears in some rows only: once, few, many, or a class for an expanded clone.

TRBV11-2	TRBJ2-5	NA	NA	TGTGCCAGCACCCCGACCGGGGGTTCGATAGAGACCCAGTACTTC	CASTPTGGSIETQYF
TRBV5-4	TRBJ1-2	once	TRBD1	TGTGCCAGCAGCTGGGACAGTCAAGGCTACACCTTC	CASSWDSQGYTF
TRBV5-1	TRBJ2-3	NA	NA	TGCGCCAGCAGCTCGCTAGGGGAAAGAGGCACAGATACGCAGTATTTT	CASSSLGERGTDTQYF
TRBV20-1	TRBJ2-7	NA	NA	TGCAGTGCTCTCCCTGAGGACGAGCAGTACTTC	CSALPEDEQYF
TRBV4-1	TRBJ2-7	NA	TRBD2	TGCGCCAGCAGCCAATGGCGGGGGTACTACGAGCAGTACTTC	CASSQWRGYYEQYF
TRBV27	TRBJ1-1	NA	NA	TGTGCCAGCAGTTTACGTCCCGGGACTGAAGCTTTCTTT	CASSLRPGTEAFF
TRBV27	TRBJ2-7	NA	TRBD2	TGTGCCAGCAGTTTAGCCGGGACTAGCGCCGAGCAGTACTTC	CASSLAGTSAEQYF
TRBV18	TRBJ2-7	NA	TRBD1	TGTGCCAGCTCACCTTCTGCCGGGACAGTAGACTACGAGCAGTACTTC	CASSPSAGTVDYEQYF
TRBV5-4	TRBJ2-2	NA	TRBD1	TGTGCCAGCAGCTTACCGACAGGGCCGAACACCGGGGAGCTGTTTTTT	CASSLPTGPNTGELFF
TRBV7-9	TRBJ1-1	NA	TRBD1	TGTGCCAGCAGCGCCGGGACAGGGGAAGCTTTCTTT	CASSAGTGEAFF
TRBV18	TRBJ1-4	NA	NA	TGTGCCAGCTCACTCAAGACAGGCCTTAATGAAAAACTGTTTTTT	CASSLKTGLNEKLFF
TRBV29-1	TRBJ2-3	NA	TRBD2	TGCAGCGTTCCTACCACATCAGGACTAGCGGGGGTGACGCAGTATTTT	CSVPTTSGLAGVTQYF
TRBV29-1	TRBJ2-3	NA	TRBD2	TGCAGCGTTCTAGCGGGGGGGAGAGATACGCAGTATTTT	CSVLAGGRDTQYF
TRBV12-3/TRBV12-4	TRBJ2-3	NA	NA	TGTGCCAGCTCGGTTAGCACAGATACGCAGTATTTT	CASSVSTDTQYF
TRBV6-6	TRBJ2-3	few	NA	TGTGCCAGCAGCCGGACTGTCCCTAGCACAGATACGCAGTATTTT	CASSRTVPSTDTQYF
TRBV21-1	TRBJ1-1	once	NA	TGTGCCAGCACCCAAAAGCAGCAGGGAAACACTGAAGCTTTCTTT	CASTQKQQGNTEAFF